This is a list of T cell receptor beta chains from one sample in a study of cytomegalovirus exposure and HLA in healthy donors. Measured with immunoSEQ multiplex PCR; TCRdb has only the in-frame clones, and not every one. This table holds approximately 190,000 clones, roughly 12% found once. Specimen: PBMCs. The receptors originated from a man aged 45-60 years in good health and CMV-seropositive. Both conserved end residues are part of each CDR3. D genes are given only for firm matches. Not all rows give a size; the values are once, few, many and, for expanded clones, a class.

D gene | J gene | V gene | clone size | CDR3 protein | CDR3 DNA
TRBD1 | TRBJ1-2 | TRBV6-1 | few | CASSESPQGDYGYTF | TGTGCCAGCAGTGAAAGTCCACAGGGGGACTATGGCTACACCTTC
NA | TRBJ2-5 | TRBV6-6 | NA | CATLSWGVGTQYF | TGTGCCACTTTAAGTTGGGGGGTCGGGACCCAGTACTTC
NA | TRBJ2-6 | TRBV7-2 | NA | CASSLTGWWAGANVLTF | TGTGCCAGCAGCTTAACAGGCTGGTGGGCTGGGGCCAACGTCCTGACTTTC
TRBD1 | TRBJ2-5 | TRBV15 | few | CATTRDRGRETQYF | TGTGCCACCACCCGTGACAGGGGGCGAGAGACCCAGTACTTC
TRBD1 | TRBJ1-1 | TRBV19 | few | CASSIVAGGSEAFF | TGTGCCAGTAGTATAGTGGCAGGGGGCTCTGAAGCTTTCTTT
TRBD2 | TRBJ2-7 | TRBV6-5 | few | CASSYRTRNYEQYF | TGTGCCAGCAGTTACCGGACTAGGAACTACGAGCAGTACTTC
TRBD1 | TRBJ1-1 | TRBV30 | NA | CAWDGQENTEAFF | TGTGCCTGGGATGGACAGGAGAACACTGAAGCTTTCTTT
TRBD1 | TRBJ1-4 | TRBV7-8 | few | CASSSDRGLEKLFF | TGTGCCAGCAGCTCTGACAGGGGGCTTGAAAAACTGTTTTTT
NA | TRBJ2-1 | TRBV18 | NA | CASSYPNGRGGNEQFF | TGTGCCAGCTCCTACCCCAATGGGCGGGGAGGCAATGAGCAGTTCTTC
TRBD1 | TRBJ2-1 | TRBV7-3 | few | CASSLSLTGPYNEQFF | TGTGCCAGCAGCTTATCGCTGACAGGGCCGTACAATGAGCAGTTCTTC
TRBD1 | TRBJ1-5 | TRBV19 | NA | CASSIRQGYQPQHF | TGTGCCAGTAGTATCAGACAGGGCTATCAGCCCCAGCATTTT
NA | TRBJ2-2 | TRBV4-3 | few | CASSQGYSSNTGELFF | TGCGCCAGCAGCCAAGGGTACAGCTCGAACACCGGGGAGCTGTTTTTT
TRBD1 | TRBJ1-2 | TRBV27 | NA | CASSTGAYGYTF | TGTGCCAGCAGTACAGGGGCCTATGGCTACACCTTC
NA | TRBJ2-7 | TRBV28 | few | CASSFQGYEQYF | TGTGCCAGCAGTTTTCAGGGGTACGAGCAGTACTTC
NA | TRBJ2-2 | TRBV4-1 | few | CASSHTGTGELFF | TGCGCCAGCAGCCACACCGGGACCGGGGAGCTGTTTTTT
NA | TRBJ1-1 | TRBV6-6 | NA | CASSTTVNTEAFF | TGTGCCAGCAGCACGACAGTGAACACTGAAGCTTTCTTT
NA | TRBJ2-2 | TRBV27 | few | CASSFGQGTGGELFF | TGTGCCAGCAGTTTCGGCCAGGGAACCGGCGGGGAGCTGTTTTTT
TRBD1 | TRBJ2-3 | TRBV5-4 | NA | CASSPTGADTQYF | TGTGCCAGCAGTCCTACAGGGGCAGATACGCAGTATTTT
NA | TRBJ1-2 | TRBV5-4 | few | CASSLDVQSNYGYTF | TGTGCCAGCAGCTTGGATGTACAATCAAACTATGGCTACACCTTC
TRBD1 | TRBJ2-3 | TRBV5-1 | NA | CASSFDRGTDTQYF | TGCGCCAGCAGCTTCGACAGGGGGACAGATACGCAGTATTTT
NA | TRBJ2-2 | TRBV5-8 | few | CASSLVRGNTGELFF | TGTGCCAGCAGCTTAGTAAGGGGAAACACCGGGGAGCTGTTTTTT
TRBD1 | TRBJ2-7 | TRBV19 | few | CASKPRQGSYEQYF | TGTGCCAGCAAGCCCCGACAGGGAAGCTACGAGCAGTACTTC
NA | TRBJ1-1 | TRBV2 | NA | CASSSLGAGAHTEAFF | TGTGCCAGCAGCTCCCTGGGAGCAGGAGCCCACACTGAAGCTTTCTTT
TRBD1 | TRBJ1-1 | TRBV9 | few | CASSGLRTGDTEAFF | TGTGCCAGCAGCGGTCTTAGGACAGGGGACACTGAAGCTTTCTTT
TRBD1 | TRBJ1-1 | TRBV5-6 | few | CASSYRGLTEAFF | TGTGCCAGCAGCTACAGGGGGCTAACTGAAGCTTTCTTT
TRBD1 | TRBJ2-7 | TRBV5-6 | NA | CASSSGQGKQYF | TGTGCCAGCAGCTCCGGACAGGGTAAGCAGTACTTC
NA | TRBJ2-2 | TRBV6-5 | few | CASTNAGVGELFF | TGTGCCAGCACAAACGCAGGGGTCGGGGAGCTGTTTTTT
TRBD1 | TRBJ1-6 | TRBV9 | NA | CASSAGDSWGSPLHF | TGTGCCAGCAGCGCAGGGGACAGTTGGGGCTCACCCCTCCACTTT
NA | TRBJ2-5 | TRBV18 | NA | CASSPAETQYF | TGTGCCAGCTCACCGGCAGAGACCCAGTACTTC
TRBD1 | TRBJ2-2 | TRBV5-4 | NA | CASSLKQGATGELFF | TGTGCCAGCAGCTTAAAACAGGGGGCGACCGGGGAGCTGTTTTTT
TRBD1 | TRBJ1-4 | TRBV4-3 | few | CASSQMMRQGGEKLFF | TGCGCCAGCAGCCAAATGATGAGACAGGGAGGCGAAAAACTGTTTTTT
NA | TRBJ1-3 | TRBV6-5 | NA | CASSSTGHSGNTIYF | TGTGCCAGCAGTTCGACAGGTCACTCTGGAAACACCATATATTTT
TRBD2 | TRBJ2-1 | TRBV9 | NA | CASSVAITSGDNEQFF | TGTGCCAGCAGCGTAGCTATAACTAGCGGGGACAATGAGCAGTTCTTC
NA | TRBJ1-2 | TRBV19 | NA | CASSFDSYVRSGYGYTF | TGTGCCAGTAGCTTCGACTCGTACGTGAGGTCGGGCTATGGCTACACCTTC
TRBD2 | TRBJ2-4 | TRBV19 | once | CAPKLAGETAKNIQYF | TGTGCCCCAAAACTAGCGGGGGAGACAGCCAAAAACATTCAGTACTTC
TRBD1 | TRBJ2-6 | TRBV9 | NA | CASSPGTAGANVLTF | TGTGCCAGCAGCCCCGGGACAGCTGGGGCCAACGTCCTGACTTTC
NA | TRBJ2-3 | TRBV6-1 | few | CATQGSTDTQYF | TGTGCCACACAGGGTAGCACAGATACGCAGTATTTT
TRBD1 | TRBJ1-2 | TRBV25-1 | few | CASRNRGDYGYTF | TGTGCCAGCAGAAACAGGGGGGACTATGGCTACACCTTC
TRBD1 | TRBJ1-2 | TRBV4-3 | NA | CASSQPTGGYGYTF | TGCGCCAGCAGCCAGCCGACAGGGGGCTATGGCTACACCTTC
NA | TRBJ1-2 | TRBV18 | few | CASSPKRERRPYGYTF | TGTGCCAGCTCACCTAAGAGAGAACGGCGGCCCTATGGCTACACCTTC
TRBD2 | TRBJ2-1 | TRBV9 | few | CASSVGAGGSDEQFF | TGTGCCAGCAGCGTAGGGGCGGGGGGATCCGATGAGCAGTTCTTC